A selection of T cell receptor beta chains follows, all from one sample in a study of blood T cell repertoires in COVID-19. Assay: immunoSEQ multiplex PCR; the TCRdb copy retains only in-frame clones and omits some. The sample has 200,000 to 250,000 clones; nearly 90% are singletons. The sample was peripheral blood. The receptors were sampled from a woman between 18 and 30 years old who had recovered from COVID-19. Both conserved end residues are part of each CDR3. The order of the fields is V gene, J gene, CDR3 protein.

V gene: TRBV19
J gene: TRBJ1-5
CDR3 protein: CASSIFRGQNQPQHF

V gene: TRBV5-6
J gene: TRBJ1-2
CDR3 protein: CASSFSRGKANYGYTF

V gene: TRBV6-6
J gene: TRBJ2-1
CDR3 protein: CASSSGTSGYNEQFF

V gene: TRBV20-1
J gene: TRBJ2-7
CDR3 protein: CSASLARSYEQYF

V gene: TRBV10-3
J gene: TRBJ1-6
CDR3 protein: CAISEGGANSPLHF

V gene: TRBV6-2/TRBV6-3
J gene: TRBJ1-4
CDR3 protein: CASSYVGPLEKLFF

V gene: TRBV6-5
J gene: TRBJ2-3
CDR3 protein: CASSLERPTTDTQYF

V gene: TRBV3-1/TRBV3-2
J gene: TRBJ2-5
CDR3 protein: CASSQGGSGSVRETQYF

V gene: TRBV7-9
J gene: TRBJ1-1
CDR3 protein: CASSPDRRTEAFF

V gene: TRBV10-3
J gene: TRBJ1-5
CDR3 protein: CAISDGAGGNNQPQHF